The source of this T cell receptor beta chain is a study of cytomegalovirus exposure and HLA in healthy donors. Turning to the study itself: Most genotyped donors, about four fifths of 398, had Caucasian-associated genetic ancestry.

While unrecorded immune exposures were likely, the donors were nominally healthy when sampled. This clone was found a few times. Its antigen remains unknown. Regarding the study as a whole: Associated with cytomegalovirus, according to the listing, were 150 to 200 TCR beta chains. Segments of the TCR beta V type were, in most cases, productive about 87% or about 30% of the time in an earlier analysis.

13 Jbeta primers and 60 Vbeta primers were used for the PCR. The data were produced by immunoSEQ multiplex PCR, yet TCRdb's version contains in-frame clones alone and is incomplete. Of 200,000 or so clones listed, about 80% are singletons. V was clipped by 8 bases and J by 0 bases, with 8 bases between them. Looked up from germline, CDR1 is MRHNA and CDR2 is SNTAGT. The CDR3 is 13 residues long. Sequencing was carried out using PBMCs. The clonotype was recovered from a woman under 30 in good health and CMV-seropositive. This chain links TRBV6-4 with TRBJ1-5; D remains unclear. CDR3: CASAQDSNQPQHF. The DNA for the CDR3 is TGTGCCAGCGCTCAGGATAGCAATCAGCCCCAGCATTTT.